The TCR beta chain described here comes from a study of T cells in Graves' hyperthyroidism and ophthalmopathy. Study-level points and caveats: Classification by a 13 V-J model distinguished ophthalmopathy from stable hyperthyroidism.

Using RNA transcripts as the source, TCR beta CDR3 regions were amplified. HTBI primers were employed in a first-round RT-PCR of the TCR CDR3. Via MiXCR, TCRdb re-called the multiplex PCR reads, giving one row per CDR3 protein. Counted here are a few hundred thousand distinct CDR3 sequences, around 42% occurring once; the ten biggest clones make up around 8%. J gave up 0 bases and V 4 bases, and 4 bases lay outside the gene matches. Germline CDR1 SNHLY, CDR2 FYNNEI. The CDR3 has 16 amino acids. This clonotype was observed a few times. Its antigen is not known. The source of this sequence is a woman aged 18-30 years with Graves' hyperthyroidism. The chain is built from TRBV2 and TRBJ2-1; TRBD2 agrees at 9 bases. Source material: peripheral blood or thyroid tissue (not recorded which). The CDR3: CASSARLADSYNEQFF. Written as DNA, the CDR3 is TGTGCCAGCAGTGCGCGACTAGCGGACTCCTACAATGAGCAGTTCTTC.